This T cell receptor beta chain was captured by sequencing in a study of T cell responses to AZD1222 COVID-19 vaccine. Study overall: Whether given at about 4 or about 12 weeks, second doses were pooled.

Study results and caveats: Nearly half of spike-specific TCRs reportedly target variant regions that are unmutated in the B.1.351 and B.1.1.7 variants. It should be noted that donors were predominantly white British and more often female, and clonal diversity was possibly underestimated.

The table came from immunoSEQ multiplex PCR; TCRdb's copy has only in-frame clones and leaves some out. The table includes roughly 66,000 clones, 84% detected once. The germline V gene has CDR1 SEHNR and CDR2 FQNEAQ (reference sequence). The CDR3 runs to 14 residues. V shed 5 bases and J shed 0 bases, with 7 bases lying between them. In regard to this clone: Its cognate antigen is unknown.

The specimen comprised peripheral blood, sampled on day 0 of AZD1222 vaccination. This clonotype was obtained from an adult in good health. The chain uses TRBV7-9 and TRBJ1-4; the D is unclear. The CDR3 here is CASSRTATNEKLFF. DNA of the CDR3: TGTGCCAGCAGCCGGACCGCAACTAATGAAAAACTGTTTTTT.